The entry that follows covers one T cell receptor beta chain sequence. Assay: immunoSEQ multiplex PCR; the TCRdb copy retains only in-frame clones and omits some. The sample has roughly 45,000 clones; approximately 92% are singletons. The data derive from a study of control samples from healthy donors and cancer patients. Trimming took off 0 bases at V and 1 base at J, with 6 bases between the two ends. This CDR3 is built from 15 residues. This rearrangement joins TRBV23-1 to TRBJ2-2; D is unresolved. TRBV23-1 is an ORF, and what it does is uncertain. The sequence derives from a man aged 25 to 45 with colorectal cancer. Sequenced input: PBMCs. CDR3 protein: CASSQSGQNTGELFF. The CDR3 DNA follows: TGCGCCAGCAGTCAATCTGGGCAGAACACCGGGGAGCTGTTTTTT.